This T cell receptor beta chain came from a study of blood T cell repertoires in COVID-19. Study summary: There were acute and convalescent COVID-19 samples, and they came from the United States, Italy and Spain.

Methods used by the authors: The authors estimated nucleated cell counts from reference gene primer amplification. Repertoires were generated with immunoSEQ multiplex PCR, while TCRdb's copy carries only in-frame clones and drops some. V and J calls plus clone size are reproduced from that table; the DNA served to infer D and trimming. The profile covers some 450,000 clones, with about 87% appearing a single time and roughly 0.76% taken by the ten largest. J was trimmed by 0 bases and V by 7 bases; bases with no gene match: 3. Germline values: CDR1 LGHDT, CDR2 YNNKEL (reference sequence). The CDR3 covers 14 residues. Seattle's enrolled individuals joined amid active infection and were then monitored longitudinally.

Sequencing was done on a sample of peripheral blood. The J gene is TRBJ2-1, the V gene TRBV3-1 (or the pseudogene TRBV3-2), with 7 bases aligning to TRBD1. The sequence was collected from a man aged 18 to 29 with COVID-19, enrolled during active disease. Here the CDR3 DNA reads TGTGCCAGCACGGCAGGGGGCTCCTACAATGAGCAGTTCTTC. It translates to CASTAGGSYNEQFF.